These T cell receptor beta chains were read from a single sample in a study of shared clonotypes between healthy human individuals. TCRdb keeps only in-frame clones here, not all; method: immunoSEQ multiplex PCR. This table has under 1,100,000 clones, approximately 78% appearing once. Sequences were obtained from memory CD4+ T cells from PBMCs. Receptors were obtained from a man between 18 and 29 years old in good health. Some clones in this sample may be carry-over from other donors' samples. CDR3s include the opening cysteine and the closing phenylalanine or tryptophan. The D gene is left open where the match is weak. The listing skips clone size in some rows; elsewhere it reads once, few, many or a size class.

J | size | V | D | length | CDR3 | DNA
TRBJ2-7 | - | TRBV27 | TRBD2 | 19 | CASSSYPGTSGARSYEQYF | TGTGCCAGCAGTTCCTACCCCGGGACTAGCGGTGCCCGCTCCTACGAGCAGTACTTC
TRBJ1-4 | - | TRBV6-5 | - | 11 | CASSGAEKLFF | TGTGCCAGCAGCGGCGCGGAAAAACTGTTTTTT
TRBJ2-3 | - | TRBV5-6 | TRBD2 | 14 | CASHKIAGADTQYF | TGTGCCAGCCATAAAATAGCGGGAGCAGATACGCAGTATTTT
TRBJ2-1 | - | TRBV30 | TRBD2 | 12 | CAGGSSYNEQFF | TGTGCGGGCGGGAGCTCGTACAATGAGCAGTTCTTC
TRBJ1-1 | - | TRBV25-1 | - | 17 | CASSEYATGQGNTEAFF | TGTGCCAGCAGTGAATATGCGACTGGGCAGGGGAACACTGAAGCTTTCTTT
TRBJ1-2 | - | TRBV18 | - | 14 | CASSATWGPYGYTF | TGTGCCAGCTCAGCCACGTGGGGCCCCTATGGCTACACCTTC
TRBJ1-2 | - | TRBV5-1 | TRBD1 | 14 | CASSLEGGQGIYTF | TGCGCCAGCAGCTTGGAAGGGGGACAGGGTATCTACACCTTC
TRBJ2-5 | few | TRBV2 | - | 14 | CASRPRAAQETQYF | TGTGCCAGCAGGCCCCGGGCAGCCCAAGAGACCCAGTACTTC
TRBJ2-7 | - | TRBV15 | TRBD1 | 14 | CATSRSGTAYEQYF | TGTGCCACCAGCAGATCAGGGACAGCCTACGAGCAGTACTTC
TRBJ2-2 | - | TRBV7-6 | TRBD2 | 16 | CASSLSSGIEAGELFF | TGTGCCAGCAGCTTATCTAGCGGGATCGAGGCCGGGGAGCTGTTTTTT
TRBJ1-1 | - | TRBV9 | - | 14 | CASSPTLGNTEAFF | TGTGCCAGCAGCCCCACCCTGGGGAACACTGAAGCTTTCTTT
TRBJ2-3 | - | TRBV7-3 | - | 13 | CAGSSDPGDTQYF | TGTGCCGGCAGCTCGGACCCCGGAGATACGCAGTATTTT
TRBJ2-5 | - | TRBV19 | - | 15 | CASSIVGVDQETQYF | TGTGCCAGTAGTATAGTTGGGGTGGACCAAGAGACCCAGTACTTC
TRBJ1-5 | - | TRBV29-1 | - | 12 | CSVTRGDQPQHF | TGCAGCGTTACCAGGGGTGACCAGCCCCAGCATTTT
TRBJ2-1 | - | TRBV10-3 | TRBD2 | 15 | CAIRATSGAYNEQFF | TGTGCCATCAGGGCAACTAGCGGGGCCTACAATGAGCAGTTCTTC
TRBJ1-1 | many | TRBV11-2 | TRBD1 | 15 | CASSFVTGGITEAFF | TGTGCCAGCAGCTTCGTCACAGGGGGCATCACTGAAGCTTTCTTT
TRBJ1-5 | - | TRBV28 | - | 12 | CASSLPVSPQHF | TGTGCCAGCAGTCTCCCCGTTTCGCCCCAGCATTTT
TRBJ1-1 | - | TRBV2 | - | 12 | CASKTRDTEAFF | TGTGCCAGCAAAACGAGGGACACTGAAGCTTTCTTT
TRBJ2-4 | - | TRBV7-2 | - | 15 | CASSLRGVAKNIQYF | TGTGCCAGCAGCTTAAGGGGGGTAGCCAAAAACATTCAGTACTTC
TRBJ1-2 | - | TRBV5-1 | - | 15 | CASSLSRGDNYGYTF | TGCGCCAGCAGCCTATCTCGGGGGGACAACTATGGCTACACCTTC
TRBJ2-5 | - | TRBV7-8 | TRBD1 | 15 | CASSQGALRVGTQYF | TGTGCCAGCAGCCAGGGGGCGCTGCGTGTAGGGACCCAGTACTTC
TRBJ2-7 | - | TRBV29-1 | - | 15 | CSGLDRTSSSYEQYF | TGCAGCGGATTAGATCGGACATCGAGCTCCTACGAGCAGTACTTC
TRBJ1-1 | - | TRBV7-9 | - | 14 | CASSFRSGRAEAFF | TGTGCCAGCAGCTTCAGGAGCGGTCGGGCTGAAGCTTTCTTT
TRBJ1-5 | - | TRBV7-2 | - | 13 | CASGAQSNQPQHF | TGTGCCAGCGGGGCCCAGAGCAATCAGCCCCAGCATTTT
TRBJ2-3 | - | TRBV4-3 | TRBD2 | 15 | CASSQGRGGTDTQYF | TGCGCCAGCAGCCAAGGCCGGGGGGGGACAGATACGCAGTATTTT
TRBJ1-5 | - | TRBV4-3 | - | 16 | CASSQDSGYSNQPQHF | TGCGCCAGCAGCCAAGACTCCGGTTATAGCAATCAGCCCCAGCATTTT
TRBJ1-1 | few | TRBV29-1 | - | 13 | CSVVRVGDTEAFF | TGCAGCGTTGTCAGGGTAGGGGACACTGAAGCTTTCTTT
TRBJ2-1 | - | TRBV6-6 | - | 16 | CASGPLGPRSYNEQFF | TGTGCCAGCGGACCCCTAGGACCTCGCTCCTACAATGAGCAGTTCTTC
TRBJ1-4 | - | TRBV2 | TRBD1 | 15 | CASNGQGGANEKLFF | TGTGCCAGCAACGGACAGGGGGGAGCTAATGAAAAACTGTTTTTT
TRBJ2-7 | few | TRBV4-3 | - | 13 | CASSQGVVDEQYF | TGCGCCAGCAGCCAAGGGGTGGTCGACGAGCAGTACTTC
TRBJ2-1 | - | TRBV6-6 | TRBD2 | 16 | CATTIVAGEWGNEQFF | TGTGCCACCACAATAGTGGCGGGAGAATGGGGCAATGAGCAGTTCTTC
TRBJ1-2 | - | TRBV10-3 | TRBD1 | 12 | CAAHRGNYGYTF | TGTGCCGCCCACAGGGGCAACTATGGCTACACCTTC
TRBJ2-7 | few | TRBV27 | - | 16 | CASAGTGTEGSYEQYF | TGTGCCAGCGCAGGGACCGGGACTGAAGGTTCCTACGAGCAGTACTTC
TRBJ1-3 | once | TRBV27 | - | 14 | CASSPSSSGNTIYF | TGTGCCAGCAGTCCCTCGAGCTCTGGAAACACCATATATTTT
TRBJ2-6 | - | TRBV7-8 | - | 14 | CASSVRFGANVLTF | TGTGCCAGCAGCGTAAGGTTCGGGGCCAACGTCCTGACTTTC
TRBJ2-3 | - | TRBV5-1 | TRBD2 | 16 | CASSRTSGQGTDTQYF | TGCGCCAGCAGTCGTACTAGCGGGCAGGGCACAGATACGCAGTATTTT
TRBJ1-4 | many | TRBV4-3 | - | 13 | CASSRQGGEKLFF | TGCGCCAGCAGCAGGCAGGGAGGCGAAAAACTGTTTTTT
TRBJ2-3 | - | TRBV7-3 | - | 12 | CASSLEADTQYF | TGTGCCAGCAGTCTAGAGGCAGATACGCAGTATTTT
TRBJ2-2 | - | TRBV4-1 | - | 18 | CASSQAIFRELDTGELFF | TGCGCCAGCAGCCAAGCCATTTTCCGCGAGTTGGACACCGGGGAGCTGTTTTTT